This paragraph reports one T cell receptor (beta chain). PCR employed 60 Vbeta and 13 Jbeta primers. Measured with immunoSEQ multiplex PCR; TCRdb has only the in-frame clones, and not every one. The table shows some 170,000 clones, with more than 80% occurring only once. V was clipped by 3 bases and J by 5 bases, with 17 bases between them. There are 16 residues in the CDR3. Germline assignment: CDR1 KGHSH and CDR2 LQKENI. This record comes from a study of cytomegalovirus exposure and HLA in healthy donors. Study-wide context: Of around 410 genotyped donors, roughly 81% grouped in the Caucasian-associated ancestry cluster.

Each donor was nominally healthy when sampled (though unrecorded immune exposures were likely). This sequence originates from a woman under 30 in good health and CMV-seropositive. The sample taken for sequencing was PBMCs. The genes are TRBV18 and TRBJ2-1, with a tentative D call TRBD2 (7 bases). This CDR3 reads CASSPQTAGADNEQFF. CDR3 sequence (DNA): TGTGCCAGCTCACCGCAAACGGCGGGGGCTGACAATGAGCAGTTCTTC. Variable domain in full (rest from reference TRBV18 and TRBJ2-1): NAGVMQNPRHLVRRRGQEARLRCSPMKGHSHVYWYRQLPEEGLKFMVYLQKENIIDESGMPKERFSAEFPKEGPSILRIQQVVRGDSAAYFCASSPQTAGADNEQFFGPGTRLTVL.